These T cell receptor beta chains were read from a single sample in a study of Ad26.COV2.S vaccination and SARS-CoV-2 variants. Libraries were prepared by immunoSEQ multiplex PCR; TCRdb keeps only in-frame clonotypes and omits some of them. The sample shows some 340,000 clones, around 83% of them seen only once. This sample comprised peripheral blood, obtained in a trial of Ad26.COV2.S vaccine versus placebo. The receptors originated from a person between 18 and 65 years old who received the Ad26.COV2.S COVID-19 vaccine or a placebo. Both conserved end residues are part of each CDR3. Each record gives: clone size, D gene, V gene, J gene, CDR3 DNA, CDR3 protein. A D gene is named only where the DNA matches it firmly. A clone size is listed for some rows: how often the clone was seen (once, few, many), or a class if it is expanded.

clone size: .; D gene: .; V gene: TRBV29-1; J gene: TRBJ2-3; CDR3 DNA: TGCAGCGTTATTCCTAAGGGGGATACGCAGTATTTT; CDR3 protein: CSVIPKGDTQYF
clone size: .; D gene: TRBD1; V gene: TRBV5-4; J gene: TRBJ1-2; CDR3 DNA: TGTGCCAGCAGCCCGGTCGGACAGGGGACTCTATCGGATGGCTACACCTTC; CDR3 protein: CASSPVGQGTLSDGYTF
clone size: .; D gene: .; V gene: TRBV5-4; J gene: TRBJ1-1; CDR3 DNA: TGTGCCAGCAGCTTAAGACAGGTGAACACTGAAGCTTTCTTT; CDR3 protein: CASSLRQVNTEAFF
clone size: .; D gene: .; V gene: TRBV7-6; J gene: TRBJ1-2; CDR3 DNA: TGTGCCAGCAGCCGTGCAGCCGGAGGACCAACTAACTATGGCTACACCTTC; CDR3 protein: CASSRAAGGPTNYGYTF
clone size: .; D gene: .; V gene: TRBV7-2; J gene: TRBJ1-2; CDR3 DNA: TGTGCCAGCAGCTTATCAACAGGGCAAGGTGGCTACACCTTC; CDR3 protein: CASSLSTGQGGYTF
clone size: .; D gene: .; V gene: TRBV6-4; J gene: TRBJ1-1; CDR3 DNA: TGTGCCAGCAGTGCTCCCCGGGAAGCTTTCTTT; CDR3 protein: CASSAPREAFF
clone size: .; D gene: TRBD2; V gene: TRBV3-1/TRBV3-2; J gene: TRBJ2-3; CDR3 DNA: TGTGCCAGCAGCCAAGTTAGTCTAGCGGACCCTCCAACCCTCACAGATACGCAGTATTTT; CDR3 protein: CASSQVSLADPPTLTDTQYF
clone size: few; D gene: .; V gene: TRBV5-1; J gene: TRBJ2-7; CDR3 DNA: TGCGCCAGCAGCAACTCCGGGACTTCCTACGAGCAGTACTTC; CDR3 protein: CASSNSGTSYEQYF
clone size: .; D gene: .; V gene: TRBV19; J gene: TRBJ1-5; CDR3 DNA: TGTGCCAGTAGCAAATCCTCAGGTAGCAATCAGCCCCAGCATTTT; CDR3 protein: CASSKSSGSNQPQHF
clone size: .; D gene: .; V gene: TRBV7-6; J gene: TRBJ2-7; CDR3 DNA: TGTGCCAGCAGCCCCGGGACTCTGGATCCCTACGAGCAGTACTTC; CDR3 protein: CASSPGTLDPYEQYF
clone size: .; D gene: .; V gene: TRBV3-1/TRBV3-2; J gene: TRBJ1-1; CDR3 DNA: TGTGCCAGCAGCCAAGCTCCGGGAACCACTGAAGCTTTCTTT; CDR3 protein: CASSQAPGTTEAFF
clone size: .; D gene: .; V gene: TRBV19; J gene: TRBJ2-3; CDR3 DNA: TGTGCCAGTAGTTCTCGGGATACGCAGTATTTT; CDR3 protein: CASSSRDTQYF
clone size: .; D gene: .; V gene: TRBV4-1; J gene: TRBJ2-7; CDR3 DNA: TGCGCCAGCAGCCAAGAGGACGGCTACGAGCAGTACTTC; CDR3 protein: CASSQEDGYEQYF
clone size: few; D gene: TRBD2; V gene: TRBV7-2; J gene: TRBJ2-7; CDR3 DNA: TGTGCCAGCAGCCGCCTAGGTAGCGGGTCAAGCGAGCAGTACTTC; CDR3 protein: CASSRLGSGSSEQYF
clone size: .; D gene: .; V gene: TRBV28; J gene: TRBJ2-1; CDR3 DNA: TGTGCCAGCAGCCCGGTGGACTTCTCCTACAATGAGCAGTTCTTC; CDR3 protein: CASSPVDFSYNEQFF
clone size: .; D gene: .; V gene: TRBV7-2; J gene: TRBJ2-3; CDR3 DNA: TGTGCCAGCAGCTTACATGAGCCCACAGATACGCAGTATTTT; CDR3 protein: CASSLHEPTDTQYF
clone size: .; D gene: TRBD2; V gene: TRBV24-1; J gene: TRBJ2-5; CDR3 DNA: TGTGCCACCAGTAATAGCGGGGGGGCCGGGGAGACCCAGTACTTC; CDR3 protein: CATSNSGGAGETQYF
clone size: .; D gene: TRBD1; V gene: TRBV27; J gene: TRBJ1-2; CDR3 DNA: TGTGCCAGCAGTTTACGGACAGGGGACTATGGCTACACCTTC; CDR3 protein: CASSLRTGDYGYTF